This T cell receptor (beta chain) was observed in a study of CD8+ T cells in alopecia areata. About the research overall: At a dose of 5 to 10 mg twice daily, oral tofacitinib was given to treated patients. Tofacitinib continued for 6 to 18 months and was then withheld for 6 months. Findings of the study overall: Mice showed clearer TCR sharing than patients did, a gap that was possibly HLA-related.

This clone was observed once. The antigen is undetermined. Germline V gene lookup returns CDR1 GTSNPN and CDR2 SVGIG (reference sequence). The CDR3 length is 12 residues. V dropped 6 bases and J dropped 4 bases, with 11 bases sitting between them. Those with alopecia areata gave lesional scalp punch biopsies and peripheral blood. RNA, once extracted, was reverse transcribed into cDNA for use as the sequencing template. TCRdb's table, derived via immunoSEQ multiplex PCR, lists solely in-frame clones and lacks some. The top ten hold 1.5% to 2% of the sample, which has about 180,000 clones, roughly 60% seen once.

The rearrangement uses TRBV30 and TRBJ2-3; maybe TRBD2 (5 bases). The sample was CD4+ T cells sorted from blood, taken at week 0. The receptor's source is a human donor with alopecia areata. The CDR3 DNA reads TGTGCCTGTTCCCGGGGTGCAGATACGCAGTATTTT. Translation: CACSRGADTQYF. Combining the CDR3 with reference TRBV30 and TRBJ2-3 gives the whole variable domain SQTIHQWPATLVQPVGSPLSLECTVEGTSNPNLYWYRQAAGRGLQLLFYSVGIGQISSEVPQNLSASRPQDRQFILSSKKLLLSDSGFYLCACSRGADTQYFGPGTRLTVL.